The next 28 T cell receptor beta chains were all read from a single sample in a study of cytomegalovirus exposure and HLA in healthy donors. PCR involved 60 Vbeta and 13 Jbeta primers. Measured with immunoSEQ multiplex PCR; TCRdb has only the in-frame clones, and not every one. This sample has approximately 130,000 clones, with 77% found just once. Input material: PBMCs. Receptors were obtained from a woman aged 40 to 50 in good health and CMV-seronegative.

The chain couples TRBV11-2 to TRBJ1-2; D is unclear. The germline CDR1 and CDR2 sequences are SGHAT and FQNNGV. V was trimmed by 5 bases and J by 9 bases, leaving 13 bases between them. This CDR3 spans 12 amino acids. In nucleotides, the CDR3 is TGTGCCAGCAGCCCCCGACAATTTAGCTACACCTTC. Encoded protein: CASSPRQFSYTF.

The chain links TRBV18 to TRBJ2-2; no clear D. V lost 6 bases, J lost 1 base, and 9 bases lay in between. The germline gives CDR1 KGHSH, CDR2 LQKENI. This CDR3 contains 14 residues. CDR3 coding DNA: TGTGCCAGCTCCCTAACTCAGAACACCGGGGAGCTGTTTTTT. It codes for CASSLTQNTGELFF.

The rearrangement joins TRBV7-9 to TRBJ1-5; maybe TRBD1 (6 bases). The germline V and J ends were trimmed by 3 bases and 2 bases, with 11 bases remaining between them. The CDR3 runs to 15 residues. Germline assignment: CDR1 SEHNR and CDR2 FQNEAQ (reference sequence). This chain's CDR3 is CASSFGSGGNQPQHF. For the CDR3, the DNA is TGTGCCAGCAGCTTCGGATCAGGGGGCAATCAGCCCCAGCATTTT.

V gene TRBV9 combines with J gene TRBJ2-3; 7 bases are a match to TRBD2. There are 16 residues in the CDR3. Losses at the gene ends were 2 bases for V and 0 bases for J; bases not matched to a gene: 6. Germline V CDR1 and CDR2: SGDLS, YYNGEE. CDR3 in amino acids: CASSVLSGLSTDTQYF. The CDR3 DNA follows: TGTGCCAGCAGCGTTCTTAGCGGGCTGAGCACAGATACGCAGTATTTT.

This chain links TRBV7-6 with TRBJ2-3, with D uncertain. V lost 5 bases and J 2 bases, leaving 11 bases between the germline ends. This CDR3 is 14 amino acids long. From germline, CDR1 is SGHVS and CDR2 FNYEAQ. CDR3 region: CASSVIESTDTQYF. In DNA, the CDR3 is TGTGCCAGCAGCGTTATAGAATCCACAGATACGCAGTATTTT.

The chain is built from TRBV6-5 and TRBJ2-7, with TRBD2 matching 10 bases. The J segment lost 3 bases and the V segment lost 6 bases, leaving 8 bases of the junction unmatched. The CDR3 consists of 15 residues. Germline V gene data show CDR1 as MNHEY and CDR2 as SVGAGI. In DNA form, the CDR3 reads TGTGCCAGCAGCCTATCTAGCGGGGGACTCTACGAGCAGTACTTC. As protein: CASSLSSGGLYEQYF.

This sequence joins TRBV5-6 and TRBJ1-1; D is perhaps TRBD1 (5 bases). Looked up from germline, CDR1 is SGHDT and CDR2 is YYEEEE. Trimming removed 4 bases from V and 1 base from J, with 14 bases in between. CDR3 size: 15 residues. CDR3 nucleotide sequence: TGTGCCAGCAGCCCGCGACAGTTCAAGAACACTGAAGCTTTCTTT. Protein product: CASSPRQFKNTEAFF.

The V call is TRBV27, the J call TRBJ1-6; D unclear. The germline V gene encodes CDR1 MNHEY and CDR2 SMNVEV (reference sequence). The V and J ends lost 3 bases and 7 bases respectively, with 7 bases between them. This CDR3 has 13 amino acids. The CDR3 bases are TGTGCCAGCAGTTTCGCGTTGAATTCACCCCTCCACTTT. Amino acids: CASSFALNSPLHF.

The chain combines TRBV5-1 with TRBJ1-4; D might be TRBD1 (6 bases). Germline V gene sequence: CDR1 SGHRS, CDR2 YFSETQ. V lost 5 bases to trimming and J lost 8 bases, with 16 bases between them. This CDR3 comprises 14 residues. CDR3 DNA sequence: TGCGCCAGCAGACAGGGCCGGGAAGGGGAAAAACTGTTTTTT. Residues: CASRQGREGEKLFF. Filled out from reference TRBV5-1 and TRBJ1-4, the complete variable domain reads KAGVTQTPRYLIKTRGQQVTLSCSPISGHRSVSWYQQTPGQGLQFLFEYFSETQRNKGNFPGRFSGRQFSNSRSEMNVSTLELGDSALYLCASRQGREGEKLFFGSGTQLSVL.

The rearrangement uses TRBV7-9 and TRBJ1-2; 9 nucleotides agree with TRBD1. CDR3 length equals 16 residues. J gave up 1 base and V 2 bases, and 5 bases lay outside the gene matches. Germline assignment: CDR1 SEHNR and CDR2 FQNEAQ (reference sequence). The CDR3 bases are TGTGCCAGCAGCTTACCCGGGACAGGGCGTAACTATGGCTACACCTTC. The encoded protein is CASSLPGTGRNYGYTF.

V and J are TRBV6-1 and TRBJ1-1, with D perhaps matching TRBD1 (6 bases). The CDR3 contains 14 residues. V dropped 5 bases and J dropped 1 base, with 11 bases sitting between them. From germline, CDR1 is MNHNS and CDR2 SASEGT. This chain's CDR3 is CASSTGSQNTEAFF. The DNA of the CDR3 is TGTGCCAGCAGTACAGGGTCACAGAACACTGAAGCTTTCTTT.

In its sample, this clone was seen a few times. The CDR3 reads CASSSGQGADGYTF. The CDR3 nucleotides are TGTGCCAGCTCATCGGGACAGGGGGCGGATGGCTACACCTTC. J is TRBJ1-2 and V is TRBV18, with 12 bases that match TRBD1. This CDR3 has 14 residues. Germline lookup yields CDR1 KGHSH and CDR2 LQKENI. The V and J ends lost 5 bases and 6 bases, in that order; junction bases with no gene match: 4.

This clone came up a few times. The CDR3 sequence is CASREQGRDTEAFF. In DNA, the CDR3 is TGTGCCAGCAGGGAACAGGGGCGAGACACTGAAGCTTTCTTT. The chain has TRBV5-6 and TRBJ1-1; 7 bases are a match to TRBD1. Unmatched junction bases numbered 7, after V lost 5 bases and J lost 3 bases. The germline V gene encodes CDR1 SGHDT and CDR2 YYEEEE. There are 14 residues in the CDR3.

The V and J genes are TRBV6-5 and TRBJ2-1; tentatively, D is TRBD2 (5 bases). CDR1 and CDR2 from the germline V gene are MNHEY and SVGAGI. V was clipped by 2 bases and J by 5 bases, with 13 bases between them. The CDR3 is 15 amino acids. The CDR3 spells CASSYQTGVNNEQFF. The CDR3 region has the DNA TGTGCCAGCAGTTACCAAACCGGGGTTAACAATGAGCAGTTCTTC.

This chain joins TRBV6-5 and TRBJ1-1; 11 bases match TRBD1. The V segment lost 4 bases and the J segment 3 bases; nucleotides outside the gene matches: 4. This CDR3 contains 15 residues. Germline CDR1 and CDR2: MNHEY and SVGAGI. This CDR3 is CASSWTGGAYTEAFF. DNA for the CDR3: TGTGCCAGCAGTTGGACAGGGGGCGCGTACACTGAAGCTTTCTTT.

The chain is built from TRBV28 and TRBJ1-4; D possibly corresponds to TRBD1 (5 bases). Germline V gives CDR1 MDHEN, CDR2 SYDVKM. Deletions cut 0 bases from V and 4 bases from J, with 15 bases between. The CDR3 spans 17 residues. CDR3 bases: TGTGCCAGCAGTTTATGGGGCGGGGGGAAAGATAATGAAAAACTGTTTTTT. Amino acids: CASSLWGGGKDNEKLFF.

The gene calls are TRBV30 and TRBJ1-4; 9 nucleotides match TRBD1. The CDR3 covers 15 residues. The ends lost 0 bases at V and 7 bases at J; junction bases unmatched: 6. Germline CDR1 and CDR2: GTSNPN and SVGIG (reference sequence). Written as DNA, the CDR3 is TGTGCCTGGAGTGTACCAGGACAGGGGTTTGAAAAACTGTTTTTT. It yields the protein CAWSVPGQGFEKLFF.

The chain uses TRBV5-1 and TRBJ1-2; tentatively, D is TRBD1 (6 bases). The germline CDR1 and CDR2 sequences are SGHRS and YFSETQ. Trimming removed 0 bases from V and 4 bases from J, with 13 bases in between. This CDR3 has 15 amino acids. The CDR3 protein is CASSLDGQPSYGYTF. In nucleotides, the CDR3 is TGCGCCAGCAGCTTGGATGGACAGCCTTCCTATGGCTACACCTTC.

The V gene is TRBV5-6, the J gene TRBJ2-3; 8 bases are a match to TRBD1. Germline CDR1 and CDR2: SGHDT and YYEEEE. The J segment lost 2 bases and the V segment lost 1 base, leaving 3 bases of the junction unmatched. The CDR3 contains 15 residues. The CDR3 region is CASSLTGGDTDTQYF. DNA for the CDR3: TGTGCCAGCAGCTTGACAGGGGGAGACACAGATACGCAGTATTTT.

The chain is built from TRBV28 and TRBJ1-5; maybe TRBD1 (6 bases). There are 14 residues in the CDR3. Trimming removed 5 bases at V and 4 bases at J, with 12 bases between. The germline V gene encodes CDR1 MDHEN and CDR2 SYDVKM. The CDR3 loop reads CASSPPQGNQPQHF. The DNA for the CDR3 is TGTGCCAGCAGTCCACCACAGGGAAATCAGCCCCAGCATTTT.

The J gene is TRBJ1-1, the V gene TRBV7-2, with a weak D call TRBD1 (5 bases). V was shortened by 4 bases and J by 1 base, with 10 bases between the two germline ends. CDR3 length equals 14 residues. Germline CDR1 SGHTA, CDR2 FQGNSA. The CDR3 loop reads CASSSWGANTEAFF. Written as DNA, the CDR3 is TGTGCCAGCAGCTCCTGGGGCGCGAACACTGAAGCTTTCTTT.

The chain joins TRBV11-2 to TRBJ2-5, with 8 bases fitting TRBD2. The CDR3 length is 15 residues. V shed 5 bases, J shed 3 bases, and the junction held 8 bases outside the gene matches. Per germline, CDR1 SGHAT and CDR2 FQNNGV. This CDR3 reads CASSTLTSGEETQYF. For the CDR3, the DNA is TGTGCCAGCAGCACCCTCACTAGCGGTGAAGAGACCCAGTACTTC.

In this sample, this clone turned up a few times. This chain joins TRBV27 and TRBJ2-3; 9 bases agree with TRBD2. V lost 7 bases, J lost 3 bases, and 11 bases stayed unmatched. The length of the CDR3 is 16 residues. The V gene's germline CDR1 is MNHEY and CDR2 SMNVEV (reference sequence). The CDR3 nucleotides are TGTGCCAGCACCCCGAGGGGGCGGGGGGGTACAGATACGCAGTATTTT. This translates into CASTPRGRGGTDTQYF.

V and J are TRBV7-8 and TRBJ2-5; TRBD2 might be the D (6 bases). The V gene's germline CDR1 is SGHVS and CDR2 FQNEAQ. The CDR3 has 14 residues. Trimming stripped 6 bases from V and 2 bases from J, with 13 bases between. CDR3 sequence reads: CASRSWDSQETQYF. CDR3 nucleotides: TGTGCCAGCAGGAGCTGGGACTCACAAGAGACCCAGTACTTC. The entire variable domain, with the rest obtained from reference TRBV7-8 and TRBJ2-5, is as follows: GAGVSQSPRYKVAKRGQDVALRCDPISGHVSLFWYQQALGQGPEFLTYFQNEAQLDKSGLPSDRFFAERPEGSVSTLKIQRTQQEDSAVYLCASRSWDSQETQYFGPGTRLLVL.

The chain has TRBV5-1 and TRBJ1-4; possibly TRBD1 for D (5 bases). Germline loops: CDR1 SGHRS, CDR2 YFSETQ. The CDR3 contains 16 residues. V lost 2 bases and J lost 7, with 18 bases in between. CDR3: CASSFGGATAFEKLFF. The DNA for the CDR3 is TGCGCCAGCAGCTTCGGTGGTGCGACAGCCTTTGAAAAACTGTTTTTT.

V gene TRBV7-6 combines with J gene TRBJ2-7; a weak D match, TRBD2 (7 bases). The CDR3 has 14 residues. Germline V gene sequence: CDR1 SGHVS, CDR2 FNYEAQ. V shed 1 base and J shed 5 bases, with 12 bases lying between them. The CDR3 loop reads CASSLVGGRDEQYF. The CDR3 coding sequence is TGTGCCAGCAGCTTAGTGGGGGGGCGCGACGAGCAGTACTTC.

The count of this clone is one. J is TRBJ2-1 and V is TRBV7-6, with D possibly being TRBD1 (6 bases). Germline lookup yields CDR1 SGHVS and CDR2 FNYEAQ. With 1 base removed from V and 6 bases from J, the gap between germline ends came to 13 bases. There are 15 residues in the CDR3. The CDR3 sequence is CASSLGQGFVNEQFF. DNA of the CDR3: TGTGCCAGCAGCTTAGGGCAGGGGTTTGTCAATGAGCAGTTCTTC.

The V gene is TRBV9, the J gene TRBJ2-1, with TRBD2 matching 8 bases. This CDR3 has 15 amino acids. The V and J ends lost 4 bases and 3 bases, in that order; junction bases with no gene match: 6. The V gene's germline CDR1 is SGDLS and CDR2 YYNGEE. CDR3 sequence reads: CASSLAGWVYNEQFF. CDR3 nucleotides: TGTGCCAGCAGCTTAGCGGGGTGGGTCTACAATGAGCAGTTCTTC. Full variable domain (rest looked up from reference TRBV9 and TRBJ2-1): DSGVTQTPKHLITATGQRVTLRCSPRSGDLSVYWYQQSLDQGLQFLIQYYNGEERAKGNILERFSAQQFPDLHSELNLSSLELGDSALYFCASSLAGWVYNEQFFGPGTRLTVL.